The 20 T cell receptor beta chains below come from one sample, sequenced in a study of OX40 agonist ivuxolimab in advanced cancers. TCRdb's table, derived via immunoSEQ multiplex PCR, lists solely in-frame clones and lacks some. Among tens of thousands of clones listed, approximately 92% were seen once. The sample in question was CD4+ or CD8+ T cells sorted from blood, obtained in a trial of the OX40 agonist ivuxolimab. The receptors shown here come from an adult with an advanced solid tumor such as melanoma, head and neck, liver or kidney cancer.

V and J are TRBV19 and TRBJ2-5; 7 bases fit TRBD1. This CDR3 region has 13 residues. V was clipped by 3 bases and J by 7 bases; unmatched bases: 5. Germline values: CDR1 LNHDA, CDR2 SQIVND (reference sequence). CDR3 nucleotide sequence: TGTGCCAGTAGTATTGGTCAGGGGGTGACCCAGTACTTC. Encoded protein: CASSIGQGVTQYF. The full variable domain, rest sourced from reference TRBV19 and TRBJ2-5, is DGGITQSPKYLFRKEGQNVTLSCEQNLNHDAMYWYRQDPGQGLRLIYYSQIVNDFQKGDIAEGYSVSREKKESFPLTVTSAQKNPTAFYLCASSIGQGVTQYFGPGTRLLVL.

As for this clone: A read error may produce the germline difference seen at one junction end. V gene TRBV7-7 combines with J gene TRBJ2-7; 14 bases fit TRBD2. Germline V gene data show CDR1 as SSHAT and CDR2 as FNYEAQ (reference sequence). This CDR3 spans 15 amino acids. In nucleotides, the CDR3 is TGTGCTAGCAGCCCGACTAGCGGGAGGGCCGCGGTGCAGTACTTC. It yields the protein CASSPTSGRAAVQYF.

A word on this clone: The same CDR3 is also encoded by other DNA sequences in this sample. The chain uses TRBV30 and TRBJ1-4; D is unresolved. The CDR3 runs 14 residues. V lost 4 bases, J lost 7 bases, and 16 bases lay in between. The germline V gene encodes CDR1 GTSNPN and CDR2 SVGIG (reference sequence). The CDR3 bases are TGTGCCTGGACAACTTTGGAAGTAGGTGAAAAACTGTTTTTT. Amino acids: CAWTTLEVGEKLFF. The full variable domain, in which reference TRBV30 and TRBJ1-4 provide the parts outside the CDR3, is SQTIHQWPATLVQPVGSPLSLECTVEGTSNPNLYWYRQAAGRGLQLLFYSVGIGQISSEVPQNLSASRPQDRQFILSSKKLLLSDSGFYLCAWTTLEVGEKLFFGSGTQLSVL.

The chain is built from TRBV28 and TRBJ2-2, with 9 bases that match TRBD1. With 5 bases clipped from V and 5 bases from J, the junction kept 9 bases outside the gene matches. Germline V lookup: CDR1 MDHEN, CDR2 SYDVKM. This CDR3 has 16 amino acids. The CDR3 region has the DNA TGTGCCAGCAGTCCCCAACGAGGGACAGGGACCGGGGAGCTGTTTTTT. Translation: CASSPQRGTGTGELFF.

The rearrangement joins TRBV6-5 to TRBJ2-7; D possibly uses TRBD1 or TRBD2 (5 bases each). V shed 6 bases and J shed 4 bases, with 16 bases lying between them. The CDR3 is 14 amino acids. Germline V CDR1 and CDR2: MNHEY, SVGAGI. CDR3 loop: CASSPPGAEYEQYF. Here the CDR3 DNA reads TGTGCCAGCAGCCCCCCCGGGGCGGAATACGAGCAGTACTTC.

The genes are TRBV19 and TRBJ2-3; D gene ambiguous. This CDR3 has 13 amino acids. V lost 5 bases and J lost 2, with 8 bases in between. Germline CDR1 LNHDA, CDR2 SQIVND (reference sequence). The CDR3 loop is CASSPWITDTQYF. As DNA, the CDR3 is TGTGCCAGTAGTCCGTGGATCACAGATACGCAGTATTTT.

The chain employs TRBV9 and TRBJ2-3; a possible D gene is TRBD2 (7 bases). This CDR3 has 16 residues. Germline assignment: CDR1 SGDLS and CDR2 YYNGEE. V was shortened by 0 bases and J by 4 bases, with 15 bases between the two germline ends. The CDR3 bases are TGTGCCAGCAGCGTAGAGGGGGTGGGAGGGCCAGATACGCAGTATTTT. This sequence encodes CASSVEGVGGPDTQYF.

The chain recombines TRBV5-1 with TRBJ2-1; TRBD2 agrees at 12 bases. This CDR3 has 16 residues. Looked up from germline, CDR1 is SGHRS and CDR2 is YFSETQ. Germline trimming cut 5 bases from V and 7 bases from J; bases unmatched to any gene: 10. The CDR3 here is CASRRTSGIDVNEQFF. The CDR3, as DNA: TGCGCCAGCAGGAGGACTAGCGGGATTGATGTGAATGAGCAGTTCTTC.

This chain links TRBV11-2 with TRBJ2-7, with D possibly called TRBD1 or TRBD2 (5 bases each). The CDR3 has 13 amino acids. Trimming shortened V by 3 bases and J by 4 bases, and 10 bases separated the two germline ends. Germline CDR1 and CDR2: SGHAT and FQNNGV. The CDR3 DNA follows: TGTGCCAGCAGCTTTGGGGGACCTTACGAGCAGTACTTC. Its translation is CASSFGGPYEQYF.

This chain uses TRBV19 with TRBJ2-1; D is perhaps TRBD1 or TRBD2 (5 bases each). CDR3 length: 15 residues. CDR1 is LNHDA and CDR2 is SQIVND in the germline V gene (reference sequence). The V gene lost 6 bases and the J gene lost 2 bases, with 14 bases spanning the gap. CDR3 bases: TGTGCCAGTAGATGGGACGACGCAACCTACAATGAGCAGTTCTTC. Encoded protein: CASRWDDATYNEQFF.

The CDR3 region has the DNA TGTGCCAGTAGTATAGTGACAGGACTGGGGGACTATGGCTACACCTTC. It yields the protein CASSIVTGLGDYGYTF. The chain employs TRBV19 and TRBJ1-2; weak D call: TRBD1 (6 bases). Germline CDR1 reads LNHDA; CDR2 reads SQIVND (reference sequence). Trimming took off 1 base at V and 3 bases at J, with 15 bases between the two ends. This CDR3 is built from 16 residues.

The CDR3 loop reads CASSHSSNYGYTF. CDR3 DNA: TGTGCCAGTAGCCATAGTTCTAACTATGGCTACACCTTC. The chain recombines TRBV19 with TRBJ1-2; D is unresolved. CDR3 length equals 13 residues. V gave up 6 bases and J gave up 0 bases, with 8 bases separating them. Germline CDR1 LNHDA, CDR2 SQIVND (reference sequence).

The chain couples TRBV25-1 to TRBJ2-7, with a weak D call TRBD2 (6 bases). Germline V CDR1 and CDR2: MGHDK, SYGVNS. The CDR3 consists of 12 residues. V shed 11 bases and J shed 0 bases, with 11 bases lying between them. The CDR3 sequence: CAAMTSSYEQYF. In DNA form, the CDR3 reads TGTGCCGCAATGACTAGCTCCTACGAGCAGTACTTC.

J is TRBJ2-3 and V is TRBV5-1; D could derive from TRBD1 or TRBD2 (5 bases each). The V end was cut by 5 bases, the J end by 5 bases, with 15 bases between. Germline loops: CDR1 SGHRS, CDR2 YFSETQ. The CDR3 is 14 residues long. This CDR3 reads CASRPRIGGDTQYF. CDR3 DNA: TGCGCCAGCAGGCCTAGAATTGGGGGAGATACGCAGTATTTT. Using reference TRBV5-1 and TRBJ2-3 for the parts outside the CDR3, the full variable domain is KAGVTQTPRYLIKTRGQQVTLSCSPISGHRSVSWYQQTPGQGLQFLFEYFSETQRNKGNFPGRFSGRQFSNSRSEMNVSTLELGDSALYLCASRPRIGGDTQYFGPGTRLTVL.

This sequence joins TRBV7-8 and TRBJ2-1; 7 positions agree with TRBD2. Trimming cost V 8 bases and J 0 bases; bases outside gene matches: 10. The CDR3 is 16 residues long. Germline lookup yields CDR1 SGHVS and CDR2 FQNEAQ. The CDR3 bases are TGTGCCAGCCATCCGGTAGCGGGCAGCTCCTACAATGAGCAGTTCTTC. The encoded protein is CASHPVAGSSYNEQFF.

V is TRBV7-8 and J is TRBJ2-7, with D possibly TRBD1 on 5 matching bases. The ends were cut back, 5 bases at V and 2 bases at J, with 13 bases in the middle. Germline values: CDR1 SGHVS, CDR2 FQNEAQ. The CDR3 sequence is 14 residues long. The CDR3: CASSRSRVAYEQYF. The DNA of the CDR3 is TGTGCCAGCAGCCGATCCAGGGTCGCCTACGAGCAGTACTTC.

This clone was counted a few times. The rearrangement links TRBV4-1 to TRBJ2-7; no clear D gene. The CDR3 sequence is 16 residues long. V was clipped by 5 bases and J by 4 bases, with 21 bases between them. In germline, CDR1 is MGHRA, CDR2 YSYEKL. The DNA for the CDR3 is TGCGCCAGCAGCGTTCGGGCTGCGCGGCGTCAATACGAGCAGTACTTC. Its translation is CASSVRAARRQYEQYF.

This rearrangement joins TRBV28 to TRBJ1-4; D may be TRBD1 (6 bases). V lost 2 bases, J lost 5 bases, and 12 bases lay in between. This CDR3 contains 15 residues. In germline, CDR1 is MDHEN, CDR2 SYDVKM. For the CDR3, the DNA is TGTGCCAGCAGTTTAACGGGACAAAGAAATGAAAAACTGTTTTTT. Amino acids: CASSLTGQRNEKLFF.

This chain joins TRBV7-9 and TRBJ2-5; D unclear. The V and J ends lost 1 base and 5 bases respectively, with 5 bases between them. Per the germline V gene, CDR1 is SEHNR and CDR2 is FQNEAQ (reference sequence). The CDR3 has 12 amino acids. DNA for the CDR3: TGTGCCAGCAGCTTAGACGGGGAGACCCAGTACTTC. Its translation: CASSLDGETQYF.

Regarding this clone: Its ends do not fully match the called genes, so a read error is possible. V gene TRBV7-7 combines with J gene TRBJ1-3; unclear D gene. The germline CDR1 and CDR2 sequences are SSHAT and FNYEAQ (reference sequence). The CDR3 is 14 residues long. The CDR3 loop reads CASSPNYSGNTIYF. The CDR3 nucleotides read TGTGCTAGCAGCCCTAATTACTCTGGAAACACCATATATTTT.